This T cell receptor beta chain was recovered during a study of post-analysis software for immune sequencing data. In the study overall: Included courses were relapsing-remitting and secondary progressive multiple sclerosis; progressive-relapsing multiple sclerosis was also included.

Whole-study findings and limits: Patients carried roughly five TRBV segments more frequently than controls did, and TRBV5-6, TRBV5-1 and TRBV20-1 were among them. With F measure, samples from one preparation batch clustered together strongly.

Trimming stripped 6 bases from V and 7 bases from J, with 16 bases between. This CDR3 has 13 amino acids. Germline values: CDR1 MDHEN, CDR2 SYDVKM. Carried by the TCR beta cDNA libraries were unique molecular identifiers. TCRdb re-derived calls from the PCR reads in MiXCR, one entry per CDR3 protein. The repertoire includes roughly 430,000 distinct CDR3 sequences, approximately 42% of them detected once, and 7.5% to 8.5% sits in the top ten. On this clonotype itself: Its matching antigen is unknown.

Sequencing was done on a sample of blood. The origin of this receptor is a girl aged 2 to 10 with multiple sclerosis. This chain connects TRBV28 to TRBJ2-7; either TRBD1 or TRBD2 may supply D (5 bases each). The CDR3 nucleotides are TGTGCCAGCAGGGATAAGGGACGAGGTGAGCAGTACTTC. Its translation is CASRDKGRGEQYF.